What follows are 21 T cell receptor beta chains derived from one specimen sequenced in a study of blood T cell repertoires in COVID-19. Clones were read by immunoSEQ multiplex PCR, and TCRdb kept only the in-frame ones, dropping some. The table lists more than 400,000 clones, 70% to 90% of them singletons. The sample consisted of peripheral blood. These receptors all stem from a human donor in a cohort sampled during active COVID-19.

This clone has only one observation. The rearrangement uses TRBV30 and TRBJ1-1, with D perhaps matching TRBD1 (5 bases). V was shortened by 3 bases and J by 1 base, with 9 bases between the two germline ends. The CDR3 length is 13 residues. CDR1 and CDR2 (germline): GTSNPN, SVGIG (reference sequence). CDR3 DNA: TGTGCCTGGAGGGGGGGTCGGAACACTGAAGCTTTCTTT. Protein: CAWRGGRNTEAFF.

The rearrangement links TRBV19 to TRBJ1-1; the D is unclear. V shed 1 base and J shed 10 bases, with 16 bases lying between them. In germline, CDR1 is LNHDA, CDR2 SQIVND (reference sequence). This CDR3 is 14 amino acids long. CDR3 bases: TGTGCCAGTAGTATAGTCGGGAGCCACTACGTAGCTTTCTTT. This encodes CASSIVGSHYVAFF.

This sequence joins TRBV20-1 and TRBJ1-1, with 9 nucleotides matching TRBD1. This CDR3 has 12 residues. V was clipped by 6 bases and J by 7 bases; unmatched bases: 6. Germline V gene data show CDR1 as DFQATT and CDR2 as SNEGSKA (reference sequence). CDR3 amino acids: CSASLTGGEAFF. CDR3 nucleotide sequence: TGCAGTGCCAGTTTGACAGGGGGTGAAGCTTTCTTT.

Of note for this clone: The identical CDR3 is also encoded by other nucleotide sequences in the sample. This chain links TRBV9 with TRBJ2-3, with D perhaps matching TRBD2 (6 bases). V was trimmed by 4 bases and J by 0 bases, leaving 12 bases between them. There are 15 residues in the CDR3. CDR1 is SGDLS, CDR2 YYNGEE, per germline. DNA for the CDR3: TGTGCCAGCAGCCCCCTTAGCGGTAGCACAGATACGCAGTATTTT. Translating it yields CASSPLSGSTDTQYF. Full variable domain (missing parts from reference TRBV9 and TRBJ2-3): DSGVTQTPKHLITATGQRVTLRCSPRSGDLSVYWYQQSLDQGLQFLIQYYNGEERAKGNILERFSAQQFPDLHSELNLSSLELGDSALYFCASSPLSGSTDTQYFGPGTRLTVL.

The CDR3 here is CASSPEGTESYGYTF. In DNA form, the CDR3 reads TGTGCCAGCAGCCCAGAAGGGACAGAGAGCTATGGCTACACCTTC. The rearrangement links TRBV11-1 to TRBJ1-2, with TRBD1 identical over 7 bases. The CDR3 covers 15 residues. Germline V gives CDR1 SGHAT, CDR2 FQDESV (reference sequence). J was trimmed by 4 bases and V by 5 bases; bases with no gene match: 10. Together with reference TRBV11-1 and TRBJ1-2, the CDR3 gives the full variable domain: EAEVAQSPRYKITEKSQAVAFWCDPISGHATLYWYRQILGQGPELLVQFQDESVVDDSQLPKDRFSAERLKGVDSTLKIQPAELGDSAMYLCASSPEGTESYGYTFGSGTRLTVV.

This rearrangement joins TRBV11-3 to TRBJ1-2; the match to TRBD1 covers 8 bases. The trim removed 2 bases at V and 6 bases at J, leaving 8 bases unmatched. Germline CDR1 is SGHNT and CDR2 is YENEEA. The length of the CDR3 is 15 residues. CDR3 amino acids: CASSLTEQGVDGYTF. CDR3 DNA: TGTGCCAGCAGCTTAACCGAACAGGGGGTAGATGGCTACACCTTC.

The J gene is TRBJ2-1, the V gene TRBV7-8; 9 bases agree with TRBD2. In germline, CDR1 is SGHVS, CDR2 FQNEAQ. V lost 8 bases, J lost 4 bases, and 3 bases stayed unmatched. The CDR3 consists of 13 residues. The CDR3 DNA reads TGTGCCAGCTGTCTAGCGGGGTACAATGAGCAGTTCTTC. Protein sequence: CASCLAGYNEQFF. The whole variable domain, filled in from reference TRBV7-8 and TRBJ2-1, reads GAGVSQSPRYKVAKRGQDVALRCDPISGHVSLFWYQQALGQGPEFLTYFQNEAQLDKSGLPSDRFFAERPEGSVSTLKIQRTQQEDSAVYLCASCLAGYNEQFFGPGTRLTVL.

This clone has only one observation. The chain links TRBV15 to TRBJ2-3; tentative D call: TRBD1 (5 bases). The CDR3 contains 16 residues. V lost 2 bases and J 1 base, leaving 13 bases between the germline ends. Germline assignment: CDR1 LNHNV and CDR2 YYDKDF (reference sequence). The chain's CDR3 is CATSRFATGGTDTQYF. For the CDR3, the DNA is TGTGCCACCAGCAGATTCGCAACAGGCGGCACAGATACGCAGTATTTT.

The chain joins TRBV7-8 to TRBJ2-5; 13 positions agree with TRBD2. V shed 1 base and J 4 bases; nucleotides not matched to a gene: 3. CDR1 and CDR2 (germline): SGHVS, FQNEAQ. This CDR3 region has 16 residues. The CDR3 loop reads CASSLGRLAGGETQYF. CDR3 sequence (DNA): TGTGCCAGCAGCTTAGGGCGACTAGCGGGAGGAGAGACCCAGTACTTC.

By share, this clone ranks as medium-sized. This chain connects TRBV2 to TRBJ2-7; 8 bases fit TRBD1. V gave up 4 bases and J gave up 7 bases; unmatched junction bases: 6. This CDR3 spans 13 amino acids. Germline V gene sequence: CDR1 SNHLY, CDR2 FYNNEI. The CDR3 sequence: CASSGVRGREQYF. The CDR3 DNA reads TGTGCCAGCAGTGGGGTCAGGGGGCGAGAGCAGTACTTC.

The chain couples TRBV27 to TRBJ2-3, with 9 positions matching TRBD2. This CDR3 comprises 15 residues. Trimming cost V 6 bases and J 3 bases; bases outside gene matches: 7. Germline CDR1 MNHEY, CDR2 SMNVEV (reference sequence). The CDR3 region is CASSRPGLATDTQYF. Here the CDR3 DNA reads TGTGCCAGCAGCCGTCCGGGACTAGCAACAGATACGCAGTATTTT.

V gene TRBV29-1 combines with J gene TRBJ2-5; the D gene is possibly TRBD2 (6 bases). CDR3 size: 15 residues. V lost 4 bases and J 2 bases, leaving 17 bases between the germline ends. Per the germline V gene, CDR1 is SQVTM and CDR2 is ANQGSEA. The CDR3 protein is CSVGLLGGLQETQYF. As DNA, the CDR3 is TGCAGCGTTGGGTTACTTGGGGGGTTACAAGAGACCCAGTACTTC.

The CDR3 loop is CASRRLAGGSGELFF. For the CDR3, the DNA is TGTGCCAGCAGACGACTAGCGGGGGGTTCGGGGGAGCTGTTTTTT. The chain links TRBV7-8 to TRBJ2-2, with 13 bases lining up with TRBD2. The germline gives CDR1 SGHVS, CDR2 FQNEAQ. The length of the CDR3 is 15 residues. Trimming at V came to 6 bases and at J to 8 bases, leaving 6 bases not matched to a gene.

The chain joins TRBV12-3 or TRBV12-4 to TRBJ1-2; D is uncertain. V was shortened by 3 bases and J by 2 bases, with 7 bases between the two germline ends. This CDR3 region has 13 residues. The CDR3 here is CASSLNTNYGYTF. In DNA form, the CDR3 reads TGTGCCAGCAGTTTGAACACCAACTATGGCTACACCTTC.

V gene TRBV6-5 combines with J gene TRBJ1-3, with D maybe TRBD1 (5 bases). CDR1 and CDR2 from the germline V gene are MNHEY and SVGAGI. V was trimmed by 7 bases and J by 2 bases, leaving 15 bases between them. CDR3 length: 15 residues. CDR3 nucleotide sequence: TGTGCCAGCATCCGTTACCCCAGGGCTGGAAACACCATATATTTT. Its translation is CASIRYPRAGNTIYF.

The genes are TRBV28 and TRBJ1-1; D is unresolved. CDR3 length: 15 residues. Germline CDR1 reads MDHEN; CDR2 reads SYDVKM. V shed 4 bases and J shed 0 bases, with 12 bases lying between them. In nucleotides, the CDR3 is TGTGCCAGCAGTTCTCCCGGAGTAATGAACACTGAAGCTTTCTTT. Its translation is CASSSPGVMNTEAFF.

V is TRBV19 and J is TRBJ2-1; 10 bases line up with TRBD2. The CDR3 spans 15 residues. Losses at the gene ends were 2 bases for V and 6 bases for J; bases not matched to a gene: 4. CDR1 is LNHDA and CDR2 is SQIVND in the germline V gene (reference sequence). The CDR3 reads CASSIRLAGPNEQFF. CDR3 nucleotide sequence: TGTGCCAGTAGTATACGACTAGCGGGTCCCAATGAGCAGTTCTTC.

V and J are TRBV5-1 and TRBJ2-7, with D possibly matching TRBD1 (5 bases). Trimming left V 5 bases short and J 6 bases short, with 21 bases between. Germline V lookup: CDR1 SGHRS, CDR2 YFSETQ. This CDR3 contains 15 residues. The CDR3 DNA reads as TGCGCCAGCAGTACTACCATTTTCCAAGGGGCCGAGCAGTACTTC. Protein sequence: CASSTTIFQGAEQYF.

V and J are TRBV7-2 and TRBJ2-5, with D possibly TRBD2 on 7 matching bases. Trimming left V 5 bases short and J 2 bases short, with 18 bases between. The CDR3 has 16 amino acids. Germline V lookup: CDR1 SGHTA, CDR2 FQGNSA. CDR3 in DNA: TGTGCCAGCAGCCGTCAAACAGGGAGGGGGCAAGAGACCCAGTACTTC. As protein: CASSRQTGRGQETQYF.

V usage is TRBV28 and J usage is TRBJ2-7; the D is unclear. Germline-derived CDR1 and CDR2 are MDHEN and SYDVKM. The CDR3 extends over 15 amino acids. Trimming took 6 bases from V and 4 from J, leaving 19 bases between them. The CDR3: CASSPPRQAPYEQYF. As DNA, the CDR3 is TGTGCCAGCAGCCCTCCAAGGCAGGCACCATACGAGCAGTACTTC.

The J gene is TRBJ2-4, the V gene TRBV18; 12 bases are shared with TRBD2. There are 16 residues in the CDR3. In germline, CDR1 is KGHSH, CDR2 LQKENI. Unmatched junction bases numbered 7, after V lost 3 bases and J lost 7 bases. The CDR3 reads CASSPQTSGSWNIQYF. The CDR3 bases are TGTGCCAGCTCACCGCAGACTAGCGGGAGCTGGAACATTCAGTACTTC.